These T cell receptor beta chains were read from a single sample in a study of radiation and T cells in renal cell carcinoma. Libraries were prepared by immunoSEQ multiplex PCR; TCRdb keeps only in-frame clonotypes and omits some of them. The repertoire has about 160,000 clones, roughly 90% of them found once; the top ten carry roughly 4.1%. Sequenced here: blood, sampled from a patient whose treatment included radiotherapy and nephrectomy. These TCRs come from a woman in her sixties or seventies with renal cell carcinoma. CDR3s include the opening cysteine and the closing phenylalanine or tryptophan. The D gene is left open where the match is weak. Clone size is not always given. Where it is, it says once, few, many or a class for expanded clones.

J gene: TRBJ2-7; D gene: .; V gene: TRBV5-1; clone size: .; CDR3 protein: CASSLVTGNSYEQYF; CDR3 DNA: TGCGCCAGCAGCTTGGTTACAGGGAACTCCTACGAGCAGTACTTC
J gene: TRBJ2-7; D gene: .; V gene: TRBV5-6; clone size: once; CDR3 protein: CASSWKEAEQYF; CDR3 DNA: TGTGCCAGCAGCTGGAAGGAGGCGGAGCAGTACTTC
J gene: TRBJ1-3; D gene: .; V gene: TRBV6-1; clone size: .; CDR3 protein: CASPGARGGNTIYF; CDR3 DNA: TGTGCCAGCCCCGGGGCGAGGGGGGGAAACACCATATATTTT
J gene: TRBJ2-7; D gene: .; V gene: TRBV27; clone size: .; CDR3 protein: CASSLFLGRTYEQYF; CDR3 DNA: TGTGCCAGCAGTTTATTCCTTGGGAGAACCTACGAGCAGTACTTC
J gene: TRBJ2-7; D gene: .; V gene: TRBV11-1; clone size: .; CDR3 protein: CASIRAGTFSYEQYF; CDR3 DNA: TGTGCCAGCATCCGAGCAGGAACTTTCTCCTACGAGCAGTACTTC
J gene: TRBJ2-1; D gene: .; V gene: TRBV12-1; clone size: .; CDR3 protein: CASSYQGPQFF; CDR3 DNA: TGTGCCAGCAGCTACCAGGGTCCGCAGTTCTTC
J gene: TRBJ2-3; D gene: TRBD1; V gene: TRBV15; clone size: .; CDR3 protein: CAIQPGTGGRGTDTQYF; CDR3 DNA: TGTGCCATACAGCCTGGGACAGGGGGCCGGGGGACAGATACGCAGTATTTT
J gene: TRBJ2-3; D gene: TRBD1; V gene: TRBV7-2; clone size: .; CDR3 protein: CASRVGQATDTQYF; CDR3 DNA: TGTGCCAGCAGGGTGGGACAGGCCACAGATACGCAGTATTTT
J gene: TRBJ1-6; D gene: TRBD1; V gene: TRBV5-6; clone size: .; CDR3 protein: CASSPYGQGISPLHF; CDR3 DNA: TGTGCCAGCAGCCCCTATGGACAGGGGATTTCACCCCTCCACTTT
J gene: TRBJ2-1; D gene: TRBD1; V gene: TRBV19; clone size: .; CDR3 protein: CASSPRQGANNEQFF; CDR3 DNA: TGTGCCAGTAGCCCAAGACAGGGCGCGAATAATGAGCAGTTCTTC
J gene: TRBJ1-2; D gene: .; V gene: TRBV28; clone size: .; CDR3 protein: CASWGHDYGYTF; CDR3 DNA: TGTGCCAGCTGGGGACATGACTATGGCTACACCTTC
J gene: TRBJ1-1; D gene: .; V gene: TRBV11-1; clone size: .; CDR3 protein: CASSLLGENTEAFF; CDR3 DNA: TGTGCCAGCAGCTTACTGGGAGAGAACACTGAAGCTTTCTTT
J gene: TRBJ2-6; D gene: .; V gene: TRBV27; clone size: .; CDR3 protein: CASRADSGANVLTF; CDR3 DNA: TGTGCCAGCAGGGCTGACTCTGGGGCCAACGTCCTGACTTTC
J gene: TRBJ1-2; D gene: .; V gene: TRBV6-1; clone size: .; CDR3 protein: CASGPPAGNYGYTF; CDR3 DNA: TGTGCCAGCGGCCCCCCGGCAGGGAACTATGGCTACACCTTC
J gene: TRBJ2-1; D gene: .; V gene: TRBV7-9; clone size: .; CDR3 protein: CASSQPRDPKSSYNEQFF; CDR3 DNA: TGTGCCAGCAGCCAACCTCGGGACCCCAAAAGCTCCTACAATGAGCAGTTCTTC
J gene: TRBJ1-2; D gene: TRBD1; V gene: TRBV6-5; clone size: .; CDR3 protein: CASSPSPDRGGGYTF; CDR3 DNA: TGTGCCAGCAGCCCATCTCCCGACAGGGGTGGGGGCTACACCTTC
J gene: TRBJ2-7; D gene: TRBD1; V gene: TRBV11-3; clone size: .; CDR3 protein: CASNNGWGTGALLVHEQYF; CDR3 DNA: TGTGCCAGCAACAATGGGTGGGGGACAGGGGCTCTGCTTGTCCACGAGCAGTACTTC
J gene: TRBJ1-6; D gene: .; V gene: TRBV6-5; clone size: .; CDR3 protein: CASSYGATSYNSPLHF; CDR3 DNA: TGTGCCAGCAGTTACGGGGCGACCTCCTATAATTCACCCCTCCACTTT
J gene: TRBJ2-5; D gene: TRBD2; V gene: TRBV29-1; clone size: .; CDR3 protein: CSASGTSGGRKETQYF; CDR3 DNA: TGCAGCGCCTCCGGGACTAGCGGGGGGCGGAAAGAGACCCAGTACTTC
J gene: TRBJ2-3; D gene: TRBD2; V gene: TRBV11-2; clone size: .; CDR3 protein: CASTYLLSGGAGDTQYF; CDR3 DNA: TGTGCCAGCACCTACTTACTTAGCGGGGGGGCCGGAGATACGCAGTATTTT
J gene: TRBJ2-7; D gene: .; V gene: TRBV19; clone size: once; CDR3 protein: CASSISLLGYEQYF; CDR3 DNA: TGTGCCAGTAGTATAAGCCTGCTTGGGTACGAGCAGTACTTC
J gene: TRBJ1-3; D gene: .; V gene: TRBV15; clone size: .; CDR3 protein: CATSREVAGNTIYF; CDR3 DNA: TGTGCCACCAGCAGAGAGGTGGCTGGAAACACCATATATTTT
J gene: TRBJ2-1; D gene: TRBD2; V gene: TRBV30; clone size: .; CDR3 protein: CAWSRSLAGYDEQFF; CDR3 DNA: TGTGCCTGGAGCAGGTCACTAGCGGGATACGATGAGCAGTTCTTC
J gene: TRBJ1-1; D gene: .; V gene: TRBV10-1; clone size: .; CDR3 protein: CASSERDPWGSNTEAFF; CDR3 DNA: TGCGCCAGCAGTGAGAGGGACCCTTGGGGGTCGAACACTGAAGCTTTCTTT
J gene: TRBJ1-3; D gene: .; V gene: TRBV30; clone size: .; CDR3 protein: CAWSPVGTSGNTIYF; CDR3 DNA: TGTGCCTGGAGTCCCGTAGGCACCTCTGGAAACACCATATATTTT
J gene: TRBJ1-6; D gene: .; V gene: TRBV25-1; clone size: once; CDR3 protein: CATTRAGANSPLHF; CDR3 DNA: TGTGCCACCACCAGGGCCGGGGCTAATTCACCCCTCCACTTT
J gene: TRBJ2-1; D gene: TRBD2; V gene: TRBV27; clone size: .; CDR3 protein: CASSLQRGNNEQFF; CDR3 DNA: TGTGCCAGCAGTTTACAGCGGGGGAACAATGAGCAGTTCTTC
J gene: TRBJ2-3; D gene: TRBD2; V gene: TRBV30; clone size: .; CDR3 protein: CAWRRGALTDTQYF; CDR3 DNA: TGTGCCTGGAGGCGGGGGGCACTCACAGATACGCAGTATTTT
J gene: TRBJ2-5; D gene: .; V gene: TRBV5-4; clone size: .; CDR3 protein: CASSPPDSQETQYF; CDR3 DNA: TGTGCCAGCAGCCCGCCGGACAGCCAAGAGACCCAGTACTTC
J gene: TRBJ2-1; D gene: TRBD1; V gene: TRBV5-4; clone size: once; CDR3 protein: CASSRQGFYNEQFF; CDR3 DNA: TGTGCCAGCAGCAGACAGGGGTTTTACAATGAGCAGTTCTTC
J gene: TRBJ2-7; D gene: TRBD1; V gene: TRBV5-1; clone size: .; CDR3 protein: CASSSGQGMGTYEQYF; CDR3 DNA: TGCGCCAGCAGCTCCGGACAGGGAATGGGGACCTACGAGCAGTACTTC
J gene: TRBJ2-5; D gene: .; V gene: TRBV4-3; clone size: .; CDR3 protein: CASSQALGRQETQYF; CDR3 DNA: TGCGCCAGCAGCCAAGCATTGGGCAGACAAGAGACCCAGTACTTC
J gene: TRBJ1-1; D gene: TRBD1; V gene: TRBV9; clone size: few; CDR3 protein: CASSVRDRDEAFF; CDR3 DNA: TGTGCCAGCAGCGTAAGGGACAGGGATGAAGCTTTCTTT